This T cell receptor beta chain is drawn from a study of OX40 agonist ivuxolimab in advanced cancers. Study results and caveats: Relative to CD4+, CD8+ T cells held more expanded clones on average.

This clone showed up just once. Its target is not known. This CDR3 region has 14 residues. Germline lookup yields CDR1 ENHRY and CDR2 SYGVKD. Trimming at V came to 6 bases and at J to 0 bases, leaving 2 bases not matched to a gene. TCRdb keeps only in-frame clones here, not all; method: immunoSEQ multiplex PCR. The sample contains 45,000 to 55,000 clones, roughly 94% of which appear only once. The sequence was collected from an adult with an advanced solid tumor such as melanoma, head and neck, liver or kidney cancer. Sequences were derived from CD4+ or CD8+ T cells sorted from blood, sampled in a trial of the OX40 agonist ivuxolimab. This chain links TRBV10-3 with TRBJ2-3; TRBD1 matches 8 bases. The CDR3 sequence is CAISRTGSTDTQYF. CDR3 DNA sequence: TGTGCCATCAGCAGGACAGGGAGCACAGATACGCAGTATTTT.